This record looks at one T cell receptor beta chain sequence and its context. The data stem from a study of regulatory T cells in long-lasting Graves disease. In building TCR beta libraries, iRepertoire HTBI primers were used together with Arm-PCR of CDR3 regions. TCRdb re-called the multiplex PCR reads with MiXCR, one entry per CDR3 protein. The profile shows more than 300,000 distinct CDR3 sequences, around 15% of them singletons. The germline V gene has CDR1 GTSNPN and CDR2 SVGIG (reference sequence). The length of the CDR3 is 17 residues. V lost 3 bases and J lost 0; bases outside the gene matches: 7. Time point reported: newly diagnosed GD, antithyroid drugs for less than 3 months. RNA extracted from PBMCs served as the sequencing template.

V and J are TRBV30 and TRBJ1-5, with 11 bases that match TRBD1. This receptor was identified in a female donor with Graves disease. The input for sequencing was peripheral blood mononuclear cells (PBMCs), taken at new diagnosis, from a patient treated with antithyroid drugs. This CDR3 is CAWSAGTGGPSNQPQHF. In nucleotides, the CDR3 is TGTGCCTGGAGCGCTGGGACAGGGGGTCCTAGCAATCAGCCCCAGCATTTT.